The source of this TCR beta chain is a study of blood T cells in healthy people across ages. Study outcomes and limitations: Unknown donor CMV status possibly confounded expanded clonotype changes. As naive T cell percentage varied, TCR beta diversity correlated strongly with it.

The length of the CDR3 is 14 residues. Trimming removed 4 bases at V and 9 bases at J, with 16 bases between. In germline, CDR1 is LGHDT, CDR2 YNNKEL (reference sequence). This clonotype was detected a few times. Its antigen is not known. Primers used in a second PCR of about 6 to 11 cycles were a sample-barcoded 5' primer and a J-beta primer mix. Each CDR3 protein is one row after TCRdb ran MiXCR on the 5' RACE reads. Among 800,000 to 950,000 distinct CDR3 sequences listed, 25% to 30% were seen once. These same data were also listed under a study on T cells of mothers and their children. That paper adds: All donors were healthy and Caucasian; they were a few mothers and their six children. Every mother supplied over 8 million TCR beta CDR3 reads and every child around 3 million.

The V call is TRBV3-1, the J call TRBJ1-5, with D perhaps matching TRBD1 (6 bases). Sequenced sample: blood. This TCR was recovered from a woman between 35 and 50 years old in good health. CDR3 sequence reads: CASSRDRQDGPQHF. The DNA of the CDR3 is TGTGCCAGCAGCCGAGACAGGCAAGACGGGCCCCAGCATTTT.